This T cell receptor (beta chain) is from a study of T-cell memory formation after mild COVID-19. As regards this clonotype: The antigen remains unidentified.

A single record per CDR3 protein comes from TCRdb applying MiXCR to the 5' RACE reads. The table records over 150,000 distinct CDR3 sequences, roughly 13% of them present only once. The study's findings and limits: Among contracting clones, CD4+ were mainly CM/EM and CD8+ enriched in EMRA.

CDR1 and CDR2 (germline): DFQATT, SNEGSKA (reference sequence). This CDR3 spans 11 amino acids. Trimming at V came to 3 bases and at J to 5 bases, leaving 0 bases not matched to a gene. Source material: PBMCs or a T cell subset sorted from them (not recorded which). This rearrangement joins TRBV20-1 to TRBJ1-1; 7 bases agree with TRBD1. This receptor was identified in a man between 18 and 29 years old who had mild COVID-19 (a few samples of this study predate the infection). Cell type and time point are not known. CDR3 amino acids: CSARTGTEAFF. The CDR3 DNA reads as TGCAGTGCTAGGACAGGGACTGAAGCTTTCTTT.